This T cell receptor (beta chain) emerged from a study of beta chain features in type 1 diabetes (dated by TCRdb to 2016 to 2018). Broadly, across the study: Patients and healthy donors did not differ in mean age, gender distribution, total cell number or subset yield. A total of approximately 99,000,000 sorted cells were examined across all samples, and RNA yield correlated strongly with the number of cells per subset. Regulatory and stem cell-like memory subsets were obtained from only 8 patients and roughly eight healthy donors, while naive and central memory subsets were obtained from all 30 or so donors. The study compared the TCRB repertoires of sorted circulating CD4+ T cell subsets in recently diagnosed type 1 diabetes patients with those in matched healthy donors.

On this clone: The clone's antigen remains unknown. No quality values exist for individual bases; no much larger clone is one base distant.

The germline V gene supplies CDR1 SNHLY and CDR2 FYNNEI. From the cysteine up to the phenylalanine, the CDR3 has a length of 13 residues. CDR3 DNA only is kept here, 39 bases in frame from base 1. Trimming costs V 8 bases and J 7 bases, and their ends lie 15 bases apart. General conclusions and limits of the study: Only small numbers of individuals were included in the HLA sub-analyses, which left unresolved whether HLA type had any influence on TCRB rearrangement. In all four CD4+ subsets, TCRB CDR3 length was moderately but significantly shorter in type 1 diabetes patients. Sequencing cDNA rather than genomic DNA could over-represent highly expressing activated cells, although activation and CD3 levels did not differ between groups. At VDJ recombination sites, patients with type 1 diabetes made fewer insertions and deleted more nucleotides, a pattern implying thymic rearrangement abnormalities. Naive, central memory and regulatory TCRB repertoires appeared to be more similar among patients than among healthy donors. Shorter templates might be favored by PCR, yet because patient and control samples were amplified and corrected together, any such skew would affect both groups equally.

Each donor gave one peripheral blood draw, averaging roughly 100 mL, which was collected into heparinised tubes. A BD FACSAria II and a panel including CD45RO, CCR7, CD25, CD127, CD95 and CD27 were used to sort naive, central memory, regulatory and stem cell-like memory CD4+ T cells. A purity above 98% was achieved for all sorted populations. PBMCs were isolated immediately by Lymphoprep density gradient centrifugation and stained directly without culture. To minimize batch effects, samples were stained and sorted in pairs, one healthy donor with one patient per experiment. All of the isolated RNA was reverse transcribed with the High Capacity cDNA Reverse Transcription Kit, so expressed TCRB transcripts were sequenced. Deep immunoSEQ sequencing was applied to naive, central memory and regulatory T cell samples, giving an average of approximately 4 million total reads per sample. Sorted cells were lysed in RLT buffer, and RNA was extracted using DNase-treated RNeasy Micro or Mini kits according to cell number. To prevent cross-contamination, every cell subset was processed on its own, while patient and healthy donor samples were processed together. Using the immunoSEQ multiplex PCR, TCRB sequences were amplified from cDNA into 87-bp fragments spanning the CDR3 region. Sequencing of the amplicons was done on the Illumina HiSeq platform. The authors' pipeline ran thus. PCR bias was computationally corrected using synthetic template baselines, reads within Hamming distance 2 were collapsed, and singletons that could not be merged were discarded. Reads were aligned to IMGT to assign V, D and J genes, CDR3 length, and insertions or deletions at six rearrangement sites. Within each subset, clonotype counts were normalized to the number of sorted cells before true diversity and Gini coefficients were calculated with the tcR R package. The overlap coefficient, calculated on TCRB nucleotide sequences, was used to measure repertoire sharing. Imported from immuneACCESS, the table was reduced by TCRdb to in-frame sequences with V and J called. These copies leave out some clones; in studies compared against another copy, an unresolved V gene accounts for under half, and the cause of the remainder is not known. V and J calls and clone size follow that table, whereas D and trimming were derived from the DNA. The sample has about 340,000 clones on record, about a tenth of them singletons. The ten biggest clones cover over 0.95% of the sample.

The chain was built from TRBV2 and TRBJ1-5; 5 matching bases give a weak D call of TRBD1. The TCR sequence derives from a man aged 25-45 years with type 1 diabetes. Sequencing was carried out using central memory CD4+ T cells from blood. The CDR3 here reads CASDEGSQQPQHF. The nucleotides read TGTGCCAGCGACGAGGGGTCGCAACAGCCCCAGCATTTT.